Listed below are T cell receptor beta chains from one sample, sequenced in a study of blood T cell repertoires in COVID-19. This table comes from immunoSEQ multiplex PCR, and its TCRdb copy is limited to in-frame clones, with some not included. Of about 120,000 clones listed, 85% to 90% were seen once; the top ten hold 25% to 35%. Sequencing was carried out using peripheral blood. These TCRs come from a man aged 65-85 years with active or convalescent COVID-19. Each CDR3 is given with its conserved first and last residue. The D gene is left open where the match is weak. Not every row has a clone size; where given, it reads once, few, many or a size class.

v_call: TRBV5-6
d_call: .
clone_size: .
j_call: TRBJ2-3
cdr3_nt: TGTGCCAGCAGCCCGGTGGGCACAGATACGCAGTATTTT
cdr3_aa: CASSPVGTDTQYF

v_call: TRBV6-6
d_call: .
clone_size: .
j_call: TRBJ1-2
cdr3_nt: TGTGCCAGCAATCGGTCCGAGAGGGAGGGAGGCTACACCTTC
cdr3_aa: CASNRSEREGGYTF

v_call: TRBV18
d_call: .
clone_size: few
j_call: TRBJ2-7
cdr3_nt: TGTGCCAGCTCCGCGGGCCAGGCGTCCTACGAGCAGTACTTC
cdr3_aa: CASSAGQASYEQYF

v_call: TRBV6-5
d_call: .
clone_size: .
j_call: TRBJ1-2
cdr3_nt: TGTGCCAGCAGTTACCTGGACAGAAACTATGGCTACACCTTC
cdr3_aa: CASSYLDRNYGYTF

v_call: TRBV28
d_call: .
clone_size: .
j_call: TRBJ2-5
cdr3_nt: TGTGCCAGCAGTTTGGGGGGGGGCGAGACCCAGTACTTC
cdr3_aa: CASSLGGGETQYF

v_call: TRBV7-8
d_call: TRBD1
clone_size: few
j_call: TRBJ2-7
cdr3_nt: TGTGCCAGCACCCTTCTGCAGGGGGCCTACGAGCAGTACTTC
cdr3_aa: CASTLLQGAYEQYF

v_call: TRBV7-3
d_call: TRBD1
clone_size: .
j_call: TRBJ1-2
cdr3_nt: TGTGCCAGCAGCTTAACAGGGACAGGGTTTGGTGGCTACACCTTC
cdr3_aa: CASSLTGTGFGGYTF

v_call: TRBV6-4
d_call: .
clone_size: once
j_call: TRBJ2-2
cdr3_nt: TGTGCCAGCAGTGACTCGGGGGGGAACACCGGGGAGCTGTTTTTT
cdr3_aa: CASSDSGGNTGELFF

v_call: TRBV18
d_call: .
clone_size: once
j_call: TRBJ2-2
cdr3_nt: TGTGCCAGCTCACCAGCGGGTGGGACCGGGGAGCTGTTTTTT
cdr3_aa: CASSPAGGTGELFF

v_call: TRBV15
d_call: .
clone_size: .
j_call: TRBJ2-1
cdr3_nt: TGTGCCACCAGCCCAAAAGATGGAGATATCTCCTACAATGAGCAGTTCTTC
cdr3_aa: CATSPKDGDISYNEQFF

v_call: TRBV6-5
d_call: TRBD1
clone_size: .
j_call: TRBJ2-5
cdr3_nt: TGTGCCAGCAGGGCAGGGACAGGGGGGGAGACCCAGTACTTC
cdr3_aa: CASRAGTGGETQYF

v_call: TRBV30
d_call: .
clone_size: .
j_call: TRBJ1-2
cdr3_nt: TGTGCCTGGAGCCTAAGCAGGGGTGACCTTGGAGGCTACACCTTC
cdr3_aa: CAWSLSRGDLGGYTF

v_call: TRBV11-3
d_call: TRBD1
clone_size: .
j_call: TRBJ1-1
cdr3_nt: TGTGCCAGCAGCGCCGGACAGGGGGGGAACACTGAAGCTTTCTTT
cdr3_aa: CASSAGQGGNTEAFF